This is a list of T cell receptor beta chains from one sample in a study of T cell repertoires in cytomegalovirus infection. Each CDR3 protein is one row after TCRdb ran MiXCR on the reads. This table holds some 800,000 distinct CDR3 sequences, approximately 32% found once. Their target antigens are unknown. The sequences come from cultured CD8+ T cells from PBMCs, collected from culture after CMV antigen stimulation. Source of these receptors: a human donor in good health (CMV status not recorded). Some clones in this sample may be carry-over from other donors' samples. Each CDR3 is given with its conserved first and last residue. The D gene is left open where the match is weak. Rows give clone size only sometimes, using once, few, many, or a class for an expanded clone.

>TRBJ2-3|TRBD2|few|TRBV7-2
CASSAPTSQTDTQYF
TGTGCCAGCAGCGCGCCGACTAGCCAAACAGATACGCAGTATTTT
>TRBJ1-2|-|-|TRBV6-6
CASSYSGPTYGYTF
TGTGCCAGCAGTTACTCTGGACCCACCTATGGCTACACCTTC
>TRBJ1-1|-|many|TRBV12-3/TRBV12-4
CASSFMVRGNMNTEAFF
TGTGCCAGCAGTTTTATGGTTCGGGGAAACATGAACACTGAAGCTTTCTTT
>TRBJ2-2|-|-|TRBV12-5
CASEGDGSGELFF
TGTGCTAGTGAGGGAGATGGAAGCGGGGAGCTGTTTTTT
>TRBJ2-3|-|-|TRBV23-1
CAPPRRVLNTDTQYF
TGCGCCCCCCCCCGACGGGTACTAAACACAGATACGCAGTATTTT
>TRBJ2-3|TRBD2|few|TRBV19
CASTTSGTDTQYF
TGTGCCAGTACTACTAGCGGCACAGATACGCAGTATTTT
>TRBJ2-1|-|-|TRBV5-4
CASSPEQTSYNEQFF
TGTGCCAGCAGCCCGGAGCAGACCTCCTACAATGAGCAGTTCTTC
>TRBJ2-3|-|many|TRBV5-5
CASSLVQETQYF
TGTGCCAGCAGCTTGGTCCAGGAGACGCAGTATTTT
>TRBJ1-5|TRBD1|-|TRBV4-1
CASSQVGGRGRNQPQHF
TGCGCCAGCAGCCAAGTAGGGGGCAGGGGACGGAATCAGCCCCAGCATTTT
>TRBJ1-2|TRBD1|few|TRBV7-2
CASSSWTGSYGYTF
TGTGCCAGCAGCAGCTGGACAGGGTCTTATGGCTACACCTTC